This T cell receptor beta chain stems from a study of blood T cell repertoires in COVID-19. Only a few counts were recorded for this clone. This table comes from immunoSEQ multiplex PCR, and its TCRdb copy is limited to in-frame clones, with some not included. The sample lists about 250,000 clones; 88% were seen once. There are 16 residues in the CDR3. V lost 2 bases and J 3 bases, leaving 12 bases between the germline ends. Germline V CDR1 and CDR2: SGHDT, YYEEEE. Sequenced: PBMCs or T cells enriched from blood (not recorded which). The sequence was collected from a woman aged 50 to 65 who had recovered from COVID-19. The genes are TRBV5-6 and TRBJ1-6, with D hard to call. CDR3 protein: CASSFFDFNYNSPLHF. For the CDR3, the DNA is TGTGCCAGCAGCTTTTTCGACTTTAACTATAATTCACCCCTCCACTTT.